These 18 T cell receptor beta chains originate from one sample sequenced in a study of CD8 T cells in ankylosing spondylitis. These receptors lack a known antigen. Findings of the study overall: Made up of eight highly homologous variants, a TCR beta motif appeared characteristic of ankylosing spondylitis blood.

Using its own MiXCR run on the 5' RACE reads, TCRdb lists one record per CDR3 protein. There are around 770,000 distinct CDR3 sequences in the sample; roughly 12% occur only once, and 0.51% lies in the top ten. Sequenced input: blood, either unsorted or a sorted T cell fraction (not recorded which). These receptor sequences come from a male donor with ankylosing spondylitis.

Many counts were recorded for this clonotype. The chain links TRBV28 to TRBJ2-7, with D possibly being TRBD1 (6 bases). Germline V lookup: CDR1 MDHEN, CDR2 SYDVKM. V lost 2 bases, J lost 4 bases, and 12 bases lay in between. This CDR3 spans 14 amino acids. The CDR3 loop is CASSLLGQGYEQYF. Written as DNA, the CDR3 is TGTGCCAGCAGTTTACTGGGGCAGGGGTACGAGCAGTACTTC.

This clonotype turned up a few times. CDR3 sequence: CASKRAGQGRNTEAFF. The DNA of the CDR3 is TGTGCCAGCAAACGAGCGGGACAGGGGAGGAACACTGAAGCTTTCTTT. The chain joins TRBV6-1 to TRBJ1-1, with 10 bases matching TRBD1. From germline, CDR1 is MNHNS and CDR2 SASEGT. J gave up 1 base and V 7 bases, and 9 bases lay outside the gene matches. The CDR3 has 16 amino acids.

This clonotype was counted at least ten times. The CDR3 here is CSAKDRGLLNEQFF. The CDR3 nucleotides read TGCAGTGCTAAGGACAGGGGCCTCTTGAATGAGCAGTTCTTC. The V and J genes are TRBV20-1 and TRBJ2-1, with 9 positions matching TRBD1. The germline V gene has CDR1 DFQATT and CDR2 SNEGSKA (reference sequence). V trimming: 4 bases; J trimming: 7 bases; junction bases outside the gene matches: 8. This CDR3 has 14 amino acids.

This clonotype was recorded many times. The genes are TRBV12-3 or TRBV12-4 and TRBJ2-5; D might be TRBD2 (6 bases). V was shortened by 4 bases and J by 2 bases, with 17 bases between the two germline ends. The CDR3 covers 16 residues. The CDR3 loop reads CASSWGGYQLQETQYF. As DNA, the CDR3 is TGTGCCAGCAGTTGGGGAGGCTACCAGCTTCAAGAGACCCAGTACTTC.

In its sample, this clonotype was seen a few times. The rearrangement joins TRBV20-1 to TRBJ2-5; possibly TRBD1 or TRBD2 for D (5 bases each). The germline V gene encodes CDR1 DFQATT and CDR2 SNEGSKA (reference sequence). Deletions cut 6 bases from V and 5 bases from J, with 22 bases between. The CDR3 is 15 amino acids. CDR3 in amino acids: CSAPLWGGGRETQYF. The CDR3, as DNA: TGCAGTGCCCCCTTATGGGGTGGGGGTCGTGAGACCCAGTACTTC.

This clonotype was seen only a few times. The chain combines TRBV7-9 with TRBJ2-1; TRBD2 agrees at 9 bases. Trimming cost V 3 bases and J 14 bases; bases outside gene matches: 8. There are 13 residues in the CDR3. The V gene's germline CDR1 is SEHNR and CDR2 FQNEAQ (reference sequence). CDR3 residues: CASSLLSGSDEFF. The CDR3, as DNA: TGTGCCAGCAGCTTGCTTAGCGGGAGTGACGAGTTCTTC.

This clonotype showed up just a few times. V gene TRBV18 combines with J gene TRBJ2-3; D unclear. Trimming shortened V by 0 bases and J by 1 base, and 17 bases separated the two germline ends. This CDR3 contains 18 residues. The germline gives CDR1 KGHSH, CDR2 LQKENI. CDR3 in amino acids: CASSPPGSEVGGTDTQYF. The CDR3 DNA reads as TGTGCCAGCTCACCACCCGGGTCCGAAGTAGGAGGCACAGATACGCAGTATTTT.

The sample holds a few counts of this clonotype. The rearrangement uses TRBV4-3 and TRBJ1-2; a possible D gene is TRBD1 (5 bases). The CDR3 runs to 13 residues. CDR1 is LGHNA and CDR2 is YSLEER in the germline V gene. V lost 6 bases, J lost 8 bases, and 16 bases lay in between. CDR3 loop: CASRGPTAGGYTF. DNA of the CDR3: TGCGCCAGCAGGGGCCCTACCGCAGGGGGCTACACCTTC.

This clonotype was counted only a few times. With a much larger clone just one base away, this may be a read error. This chain uses TRBV20-1 with TRBJ1-2; D unresolved. Between the trimmed V and J ends, which lost 3 bases and 3 bases, there was a span of 5 bases. From germline, CDR1 is DFQATT and CDR2 SNEGSKA (reference sequence). This CDR3 is built from 11 residues. The CDR3 region has the DNA TGCAGTGCTAGCGGATACTATGGCTACACCTTC. Translated, it gives CSASGYYGYTF.

V and J are TRBV18 and TRBJ2-7; D is unclear. V lost 3 bases and J lost 5, with 14 bases in between. Germline V CDR1 and CDR2: KGHSH, LQKENI. This CDR3 comprises 14 residues. CDR3 residues: CASSPRTVFDEQYF. CDR3 nucleotides: TGTGCCAGCTCACCCCGGACGGTCTTTGACGAGCAGTACTTC.

This clonotype was recorded a few times. The chain joins TRBV15 to TRBJ2-3, with TRBD2 matching over 7 bases. Per germline, CDR1 LNHNV and CDR2 YYDKDF (reference sequence). V lost 1 base, J lost 7 bases, and 5 bases stayed unmatched. This CDR3 contains 14 residues. CDR3 in amino acids: CATSRGLAENTQYF. In DNA, the CDR3 is TGTGCCACCAGCAGAGGCCTAGCGGAAAATACGCAGTATTTT. The whole variable domain, remainder taken from reference TRBV15 and TRBJ2-3, is DAMVIQNPRYQVTQFGKPVTLSCSQTLNHNVMYWYQQKSSQAPKLLFHYYDKDFNNEADTPDNFQSRRPNTSFCFLDIRSPGLGDTAMYLCATSRGLAENTQYFGPGTRLTVL.

This clonotype turned up a few times. A read error is possible here, since a much larger clone lies one base away. The rearrangement uses TRBV7-9 and TRBJ2-5, with no clear D. This CDR3 is 12 amino acids long. The ends were cut back, 2 bases at V and 0 bases at J, with 1 base in the middle. Germline assignment: CDR1 SEHNR and CDR2 FQNEAQ (reference sequence). CDR3 residues: CASSLHQETQYF. CDR3 sequence (DNA): TGTGCCAGCAGCTTACACCAAGAGACCCAGTACTTC.

V is TRBV7-8 and J is TRBJ1-5; 8 bases fit TRBD1. The germline V gene has CDR1 SGHVS and CDR2 FQNEAQ. This CDR3 is 17 amino acids long. The junction had 12 bases not matched to a gene; V was cut back by 7 bases and J by 1 base. The CDR3 nucleotides are TGTGCCAGCACGGACAGGGTGTCTTCTGCGAGCAATCAGCCCCAGCATTTT. This gives the protein CASTDRVSSASNQPQHF.

The chain uses TRBV24-1 and TRBJ2-3; D is ambiguous. From germline, CDR1 is KGHDR and CDR2 SFDVKD. Between the trimmed V and J ends, which lost 8 bases and 0 bases, there was a span of 14 bases. The CDR3 has 15 amino acids. For the CDR3, the DNA is TGTGCCACCACCACCGGACGAGGAAGCACAGATACGCAGTATTTT. Its translation: CATTTGRGSTDTQYF.

The rearrangement joins TRBV4-3 to TRBJ2-5, with D perhaps TRBD2 (6 bases). Germline V gene sequence: CDR1 LGHNA, CDR2 YSLEER. Trimming stripped 0 bases from V and 7 bases from J, with 15 bases between. The CDR3 runs to 15 residues. The CDR3 DNA follows: TGCGCCAGCAGCCAAGATTCTAGGACCGGGGGGACCCAGTACTTC. It translates to CASSQDSRTGGTQYF.

This chain links TRBV20-1 with TRBJ2-1; D could derive from TRBD1 or TRBD2 (5 bases each). The CDR3 contains 16 residues. Trimming took 6 bases from V and 5 from J, leaving 23 bases between them. The germline CDR1 and CDR2 sequences are DFQATT and SNEGSKA (reference sequence). Written as DNA, the CDR3 is TGCAGTGCCCGTCCACCCCGCCGGGGCGGACACAATGAGCAGTTCTTC. The encoded protein is CSARPPRRGGHNEQFF.

This chain links TRBV7-8 with TRBJ1-4; D possibly corresponds to TRBD1 (6 bases). From germline, CDR1 is SGHVS and CDR2 FQNEAQ. Trimming pared 1 base from V and 10 bases from J, leaving 7 bases between. The CDR3 is 12 amino acids. The CDR3 protein is CASSLVDRKLFF. In DNA form, the CDR3 reads TGTGCCAGCAGCTTAGTGGACAGAAAACTGTTTTTT.

The CDR3 protein is CASSPQRVSFNEQFF. The CDR3 DNA sequence: TGTGCCAGCAGCCCCCAGAGGGTTAGTTTCAATGAGCAGTTCTTC. This chain joins TRBV7-8 and TRBJ2-1; possible D gene TRBD2, 5 bases. The CDR3 is made up of 15 amino acids. Looked up from germline, CDR1 is SGHVS and CDR2 is FQNEAQ. V shed 5 bases and J shed 6 bases, with 17 bases lying between them.